The 2 T cell receptor beta chains below all came from one sample that was sequenced in a study of T cells in localized non-small cell lung cancer. TCRdb's table, derived via immunoSEQ multiplex PCR, lists solely in-frame clones and lacks some. The profile shows approximately 37,000 clones, 70% to 90% of them singletons. The starting material was peripheral blood, obtained before any cancer treatment. These receptors were collected from a man aged 18-55 years with stage I lung adenocarcinoma.

The chain couples TRBV5-1 to TRBJ1-4, with 7 nucleotides matching TRBD1. V shed 4 bases, J shed 6 bases, and the junction held 12 bases outside the gene matches. This CDR3 is built from 16 residues. Germline V gene sequence: CDR1 SGHRS, CDR2 YFSETQ. In DNA form, the CDR3 reads TGCGCCAGCAGCCGCGGACAGGCCTATGGGGATGAAAAACTGTTTTTT. The encoded protein is CASSRGQAYGDEKLFF.

The chain has TRBV30 and TRBJ1-4; no firm D call. CDR1 is GTSNPN and CDR2 is SVGIG in the germline V gene (reference sequence). Trimming removed 7 bases from V and 8 bases from J, with 23 bases in between. The CDR3 totals 15 residues. The CDR3 sequence is CASRNLREKSEKLFF. The CDR3, as DNA: TGTGCCTCCAGAAACCTCCGGGAGAAGTCGGAAAAACTGTTTTTT.